This TCR beta chain was documented in a study of siplizumab effects on memory and regulatory T cells. Germline CDR1 reads SNHLY; CDR2 reads FYNNEI. The ends were cut back, 2 bases at V and 1 base at J, with 9 bases in the middle. The CDR3 sequence is 15 residues long. Only in-frame clones appear in the TCRdb table, and some are missing; sequencing was by immunoSEQ multiplex PCR. The data hold some 120,000 clones, with 93% observed a single time. Sequencing was carried out using non-Treg CD4+ T cells sorted from blood. J is TRBJ2-1 and V is TRBV2; a possible D gene is TRBD1 (5 bases). This clonotype originated in a human donor in good health. The CDR3 coding sequence is TGTGCCAGCAGTGAATCAGGGCGATCCTACAATGAGCAGTTCTTC. This translates into CASSESGRSYNEQFF.